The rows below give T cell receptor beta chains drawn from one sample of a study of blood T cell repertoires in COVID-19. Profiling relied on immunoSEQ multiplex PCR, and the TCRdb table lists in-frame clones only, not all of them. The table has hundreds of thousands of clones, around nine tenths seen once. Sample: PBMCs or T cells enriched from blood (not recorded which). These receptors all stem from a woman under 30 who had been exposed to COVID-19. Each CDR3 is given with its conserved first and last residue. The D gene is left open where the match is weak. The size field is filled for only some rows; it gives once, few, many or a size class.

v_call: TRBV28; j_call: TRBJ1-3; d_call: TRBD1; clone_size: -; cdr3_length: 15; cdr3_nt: TGTGCCAGCAGCCTGACAGGGCCCTTCGGAAACACCATATATTTT; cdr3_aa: CASSLTGPFGNTIYF
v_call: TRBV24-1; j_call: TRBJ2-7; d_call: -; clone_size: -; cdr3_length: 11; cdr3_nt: TGTGCCACCAGTGATTTGCGCGAGCAGTACTTC; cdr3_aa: CATSDLREQYF
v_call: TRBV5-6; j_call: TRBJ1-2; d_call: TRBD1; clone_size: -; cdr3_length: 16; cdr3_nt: TGTGCCAGCAGCTTGACTTTCGGACAGGGGAACTATGGCTACACCTTC; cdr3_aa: CASSLTFGQGNYGYTF
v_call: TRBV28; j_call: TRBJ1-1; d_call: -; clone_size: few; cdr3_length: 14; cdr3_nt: TGTGCCAGCAGTTGGGGAGTGGTGAACACTGAAGCTTTCTTT; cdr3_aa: CASSWGVVNTEAFF
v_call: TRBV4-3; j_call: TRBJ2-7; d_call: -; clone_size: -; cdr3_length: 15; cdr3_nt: TGCGCCAGCAGCCAAGAGCGACATGACCACTACGAGCAGTACTTC; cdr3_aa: CASSQERHDHYEQYF
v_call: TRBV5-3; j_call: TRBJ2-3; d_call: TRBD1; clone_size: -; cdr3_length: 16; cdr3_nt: TGTGCCAGAAGCTCAGACAGGGGGCTCAGCACAGATACGCAGTATTTT; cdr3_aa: CARSSDRGLSTDTQYF
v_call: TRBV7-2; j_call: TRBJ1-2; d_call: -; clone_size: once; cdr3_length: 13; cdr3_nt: TGTGCCAGCAGCTCAAACCCGCCGGAGGCCTCAATCTTC; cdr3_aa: CASSSNPPEASIF
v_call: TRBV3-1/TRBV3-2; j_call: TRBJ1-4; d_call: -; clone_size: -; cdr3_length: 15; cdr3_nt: TGTGCCAGTCGGGCCCTTGGGGCAGCGGGGGAAAAACTGTTTTTT; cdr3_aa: CASRALGAAGEKLFF
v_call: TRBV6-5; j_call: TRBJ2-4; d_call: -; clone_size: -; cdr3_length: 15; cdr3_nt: TGTGCCAGCAGTTACTCCAGGGTAGCCAAAAACATTCAGTACTTC; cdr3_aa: CASSYSRVAKNIQYF
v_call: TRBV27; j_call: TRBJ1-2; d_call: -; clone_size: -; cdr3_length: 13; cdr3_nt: TGTGCCAGCAGTTTATCTTCTGACTATGGCTACACCTTC; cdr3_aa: CASSLSSDYGYTF
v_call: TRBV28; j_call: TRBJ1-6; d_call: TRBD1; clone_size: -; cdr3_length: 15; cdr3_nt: TGTGCCAGCACTACGGGACAGATCTATAATTCACCCCTCCACTTT; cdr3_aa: CASTTGQIYNSPLHF
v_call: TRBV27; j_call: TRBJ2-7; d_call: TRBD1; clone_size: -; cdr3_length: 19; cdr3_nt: TGTGCCAGCAGGCGGAGACCCGGAAGCCCCGGGACAGAGAATTACGAGCAGTACTTC; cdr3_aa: CASRRRPGSPGTENYEQYF
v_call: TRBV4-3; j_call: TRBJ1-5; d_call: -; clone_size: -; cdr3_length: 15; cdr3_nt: TGCGCCAGCAGCCAAGGAATCACAGGCAATCAGCCCCAGCATTTT; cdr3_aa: CASSQGITGNQPQHF
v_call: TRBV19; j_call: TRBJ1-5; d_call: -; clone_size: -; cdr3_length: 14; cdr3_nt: TGTGCCAGTAGTATAGACGGGGGAGGTCAGCCCCAGCATTTT; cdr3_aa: CASSIDGGGQPQHF
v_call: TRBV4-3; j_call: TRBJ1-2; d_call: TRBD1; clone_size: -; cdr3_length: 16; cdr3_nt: TGCGCCAGCAGCCAAGAATGGACAGGGGTGGATTATGGCTACACCTTC; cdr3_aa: CASSQEWTGVDYGYTF